These T cell receptor beta chains were read from a single sample in a study of memory CD4+ T cells and cytomegalovirus serostatus. This table comes from immunoSEQ multiplex PCR, and its TCRdb copy is limited to in-frame clones, with some not included. The table records about 75,000 clones, around 82% of them present only once. The sequencing sample was made of memory CD4+ T cells from blood. The receptor source for this set is an adult in good health and CMV-seropositive. The CDR3 runs from the conserved cysteine through the conserved F or W. A D gene is named only where the DNA matches it firmly. Rows may omit the clone size; those that give it use once, few, many or a size class.

v_gene,abundance,j_gene,d_gene,CDR3nt,CDR3aa
TRBV7-9,NA,TRBJ2-7,TRBD1,TGTGCCAGCAGCTTAGGGGGGGGACAGGGTTACGCCTACGAGCAGTACTTC,CASSLGGGQGYAYEQYF
TRBV18,NA,TRBJ2-2,NA,TGTGCCAGCTCACCAGCACGGACCGGGGAGCTGTTTTTT,CASSPARTGELFF
TRBV6-1,NA,TRBJ1-5,NA,TGTGCCAGCAGTGAACTCTATCAGCCCCAGCATTTT,CASSELYQPQHF
TRBV13,NA,TRBJ1-2,NA,TGTGCCAGCAGCCTAGGGACTGGTACCTATGGCTACACCTTC,CASSLGTGTYGYTF
TRBV2,once,TRBJ1-1,NA,TGTGCCAGCAGTGGGGGGGCTATTGAAGCTTTCTTT,CASSGGAIEAFF
TRBV11-3,NA,TRBJ2-5,NA,TGTGCCAGCACCCCCCAGGCAGGTCGGCAAGAGACCCAGTACTTC,CASTPQAGRQETQYF
TRBV7-9,NA,TRBJ1-6,TRBD1,TGTGCCAGCAGCCGCGGACAGGCCGAGGCACCCCTCCACTTT,CASSRGQAEAPLHF
TRBV19,NA,TRBJ1-2,NA,TGTGCCAGTATGCGGATGCGGGCCACCGGGTATGGCTACACCTTC,CASMRMRATGYGYTF
TRBV4-3,NA,TRBJ2-3,TRBD2,TGCGCCAGTCGGAGCGGGGGAAGCACAGATACGCAGTATTTT,CASRSGGSTDTQYF
TRBV28,NA,TRBJ1-1,NA,TGTGCCAGCAGTTCTACAGCCACTGAAGCTTTCTTT,CASSSTATEAFF
TRBV29-1,NA,TRBJ2-1,TRBD2,TGCAGCGTTGAAGATTTTAGCGGGAGGGTCTACAATGAGCAGTTCTTC,CSVEDFSGRVYNEQFF
TRBV4-3,NA,TRBJ1-2,TRBD1,TGCGCCAGCAGCTACGATAGGGACAGCTCCTATGGCTACACCTTC,CASSYDRDSSYGYTF
TRBV5-1,few,TRBJ1-1,NA,TGCGCCAGCAGCTTGGCGCTGAGGGCCTTCACTGAAGCTTTCTTT,CASSLALRAFTEAFF
TRBV5-1,NA,TRBJ2-2,TRBD1,TGCGCCAGCAGCGAAGGGACAGTCGGGGAGCTGTTTTTT,CASSEGTVGELFF
TRBV7-9,once,TRBJ2-5,NA,TGTGCCAGCAGTTCAAGTACCGGGACCTTCATGGGGGAGACCCAGTACTTC,CASSSSTGTFMGETQYF
TRBV21-1,few,TRBJ2-7,NA,TGTGCCAGCAGCAAAGCCCACGAGCAGTACTTC,CASSKAHEQYF
TRBV19,NA,TRBJ1-1,TRBD1,TGTGCCAGTAGTAAGACAGGGTGGAACACTGAAGCTTTCTTT,CASSKTGWNTEAFF
TRBV28,NA,TRBJ1-4,TRBD1,TGTGCCAGCAGCGCAAAGACAGGGAGTACCTTAGGTACTAATGAAAAACTGTTTTTT,CASSAKTGSTLGTNEKLFF
TRBV28,few,TRBJ1-3,NA,TGTGCCAGCAGTTCAACCCTCCGATTTTCCTCTGGAAACACCATATATTTT,CASSSTLRFSSGNTIYF
TRBV6-1,NA,TRBJ2-4,NA,TGTGCCAGCAGTGAAATACGGGGGCGATACCCAGGCTTC,CASSEIRGRYPGF
TRBV7-2,NA,TRBJ2-1,TRBD2,TGTGCCAGCAGCTCCCAGCGGGGGGGGCGGTACAATGAGCAGTTCTTC,CASSSQRGGRYNEQFF
TRBV28,few,TRBJ1-2,NA,TGTGCCAGCAGTTTATCCCAGAGGGGATCGGTGGATGGCTACACCTTC,CASSLSQRGSVDGYTF
TRBV30,NA,TRBJ2-5,TRBD2,TGTGCCTGGAGTGTGGCCCCGGGGGGTGCGGAGACCCAGTACTTC,CAWSVAPGGAETQYF
TRBV5-6,few,TRBJ1-5,NA,TGTGCCAGCAGCTCGAGTACACAGCGTAGCAATCAGCCCCAGCATTTT,CASSSSTQRSNQPQHF
TRBV7-2,few,TRBJ1-2,TRBD1,TGTGCCAGCAGCTGGGACAGCAATGGCTACACCTTC,CASSWDSNGYTF
TRBV6-1,NA,TRBJ2-1,TRBD2,TGTGCCGGACGGACTAGCGGGGGGGCCAATGAGCAGTTCTTC,CAGRTSGGANEQFF
TRBV5-8,few,TRBJ2-4,NA,TGTGCCAGCAGCTTGAACGGGGGGCCTAACATTCAGTACTTC,CASSLNGGPNIQYF
TRBV6-1,NA,TRBJ1-2,NA,TGTGCCAGCAGTGAAGCGGGGGGCGGCTACACCTTC,CASSEAGGGYTF
TRBV7-8,NA,TRBJ1-1,NA,TGTGCCAGCAGCTTATTGCAGGGAGCGGCTGAAGCTTTCTTT,CASSLLQGAAEAFF